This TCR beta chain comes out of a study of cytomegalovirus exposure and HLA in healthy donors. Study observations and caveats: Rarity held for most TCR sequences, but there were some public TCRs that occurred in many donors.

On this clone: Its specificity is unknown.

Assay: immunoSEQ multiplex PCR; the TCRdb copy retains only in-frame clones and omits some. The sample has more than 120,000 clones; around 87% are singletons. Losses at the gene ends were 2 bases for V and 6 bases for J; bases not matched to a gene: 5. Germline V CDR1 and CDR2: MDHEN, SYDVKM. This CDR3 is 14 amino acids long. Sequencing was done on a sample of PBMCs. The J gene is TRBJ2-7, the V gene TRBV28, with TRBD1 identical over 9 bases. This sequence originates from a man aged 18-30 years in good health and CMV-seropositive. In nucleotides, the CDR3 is TGTGCCAGCAGTTTAGGGGACAGGGCGCGCGAGCAGTACTTC. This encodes CASSLGDRAREQYF.